The clone carrying this TCR beta chain was seen a handful of times. The antigen is unknown. A single record per CDR3 protein comes from TCRdb applying MiXCR to the RT-PCR reads. Of approximately 500,000 distinct CDR3 sequences detected, around 21% appear once; the ten largest clones hold around 2.8%. This sample was included in a study of response to subunit inactivated influenza vaccine. Notes on the study in general: Each seasonal influenza vaccination recruits few new T cells, the authors suggested.

These data also featured in a second study, about T cells expressing NK-cell markers. From that study: The authors made TCR beta cDNA libraries by 5'RACE template switching. This switching added a universal primer site and UMIs. Just one sequenced donor of eight was HCMV-seronegative, while seven were seropositive. Several experiments added an anti-gamma-delta TCR antibody to sort only alpha-beta TCR T cells. Topping the CD3+CD56-NKG2C+ fraction as well were these clonotypes, in a few donors.

The receptor comes from a man in his fifties or sixties who received an inactivated influenza vaccine. The sequences come from CD4+ T cells sorted from PBMCs, collected 12 days after vaccination.

For the CDR3, the DNA is TGTGCCACCAGCAGGCGCAAGAAGGAAAAACTGTTTTTT. Encoded protein: CATSRRKKEKLFF. V and J are TRBV15 and TRBJ1-4; D unresolved. Germline V gene lookup returns CDR1 LNHNV and CDR2 YYDKDF (reference sequence). The CDR3 loop spans 13 amino acids. V lost 3 bases, J lost 8 bases, and 10 bases lay in between.